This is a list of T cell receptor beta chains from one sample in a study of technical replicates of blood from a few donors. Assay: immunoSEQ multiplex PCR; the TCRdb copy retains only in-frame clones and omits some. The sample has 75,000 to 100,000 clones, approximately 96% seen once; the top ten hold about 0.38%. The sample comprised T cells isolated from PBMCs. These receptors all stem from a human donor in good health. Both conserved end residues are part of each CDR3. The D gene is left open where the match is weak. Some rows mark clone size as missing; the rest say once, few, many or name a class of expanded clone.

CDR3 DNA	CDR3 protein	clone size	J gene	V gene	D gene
TGTGCCAGCAGCGGGACAGGTGTCATGAACACTGAAGCTTTCTTT	CASSGTGVMNTEAFF	-	TRBJ1-1	TRBV7-3	TRBD1
TGTGCCAGCAGTTACTCCAGGGGCCCGTGGGAGACCCAGTACTTC	CASSYSRGPWETQYF	-	TRBJ2-5	TRBV6-5	-
TGCGCCAGCCTCGGAGGGCAGGACCGAGGTCAGCCCCAGCATTTT	CASLGGQDRGQPQHF	-	TRBJ1-5	TRBV10-2	-
TGTGCCAGCAGTTTGTCGGGACAGGGTCTATACGAGCAGTACTTC	CASSLSGQGLYEQYF	-	TRBJ2-7	TRBV27	TRBD1
TGCGCCAGCAGCCATAAAAAGGGGGATAACACTGAAGCTTTCTTT	CASSHKKGDNTEAFF	-	TRBJ1-1	TRBV4-1	-
TGCGCCAGCAGCCTCAGGACAGGCCAGAACACTGAAGCTTTCTTT	CASSLRTGQNTEAFF	few	TRBJ1-1	TRBV5-1	TRBD1
TGTGCCAGCAGCTTAATTAGCGGGAGGGGTGAGCAGTTCTTC	CASSLISGRGEQFF	-	TRBJ2-1	TRBV13	TRBD2
TGTGCCAGCAGTGAAGCGGGCAGCTCTGGAAACACCATATATTTT	CASSEAGSSGNTIYF	-	TRBJ1-3	TRBV6-1	-
TGTGCCAGCAGAAGGGACAGCTCCTACGAGCAGTACTTT	CASRRDSSYEQYF	-	TRBJ2-7	TRBV6-6	TRBD1
TGCGCCAGCAGCCAGGATCCTCCTGACTGGCAGCTACCCTACCGCTATGGCTACACCTTC	CASSQDPPDWQLPYRYGYTF	-	TRBJ1-2	TRBV4-1	-
TGTGCCAGCAGCCAATGGGGGACAGGGGCCTACGAGCAGTACTTC	CASSQWGTGAYEQYF	-	TRBJ2-7	TRBV4-2	TRBD1
TGTGCCAGCAGCTTACGAGAGAACACTGAAGCTTTCTTT	CASSLRENTEAFF	-	TRBJ1-1	TRBV7-7	-
TGTGCCAGTAGTACGGTACAGGGTCCTGGAAACACCATATATTTT	CASSTVQGPGNTIYF	-	TRBJ1-3	TRBV19	-
TGTGCCAGCAGCAGGGGGACTAGCGGGAGGAGATACAATGAGCAGTTCTTC	CASSRGTSGRRYNEQFF	-	TRBJ2-1	TRBV7-9	TRBD2
TGTGCCAGCAGCGGAACTACAGGGGTTAATGAGCAGTTCTTC	CASSGTTGVNEQFF	-	TRBJ2-1	TRBV9	TRBD1
TGTGCCAGCAGCCAAACGACTAGCGGGAGTTGGCAGTTCTTC	CASSQTTSGSWQFF	-	TRBJ2-1	TRBV14	TRBD2